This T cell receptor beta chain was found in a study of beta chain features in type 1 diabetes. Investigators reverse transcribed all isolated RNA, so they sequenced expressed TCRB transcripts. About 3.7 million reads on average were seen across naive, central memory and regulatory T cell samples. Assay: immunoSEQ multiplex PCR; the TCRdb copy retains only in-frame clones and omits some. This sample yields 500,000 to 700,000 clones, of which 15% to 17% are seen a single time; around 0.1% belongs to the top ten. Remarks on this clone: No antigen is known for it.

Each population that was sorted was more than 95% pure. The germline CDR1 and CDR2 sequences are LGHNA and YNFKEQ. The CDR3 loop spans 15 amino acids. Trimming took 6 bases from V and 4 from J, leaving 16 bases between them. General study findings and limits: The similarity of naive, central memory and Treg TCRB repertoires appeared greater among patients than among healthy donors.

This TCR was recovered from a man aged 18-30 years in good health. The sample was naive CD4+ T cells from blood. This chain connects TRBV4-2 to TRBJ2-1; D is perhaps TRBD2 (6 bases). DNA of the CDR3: TGTGCCAGCAGTCGTTCGGGGGACTTATACAATGAGCAGTTCTTC. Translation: CASSRSGDLYNEQFF.